Shown below are 18 T cell receptor beta chains from a single sample sequenced in a study of cytomegalovirus exposure and HLA in healthy donors. Profiled with immunoSEQ multiplex PCR; TCRdb holds only in-frame clones, not every one. Among about 360,000 clones, 86% were seen once, and the ten largest hold roughly 0.8%. The material sequenced was PBMCs. Receptor source: a woman in her late teens or twenties in good health and CMV-seronegative.

A single count supports this clone. This chain uses TRBV11-2 with TRBJ2-5; no reliable D call. Germline lookup yields CDR1 SGHAT and CDR2 FQNNGV. The ends were cut back, 3 bases at V and 1 base at J, with 6 bases in the middle. The CDR3 contains 13 residues. Here the CDR3 DNA reads TGTGCCAGCAGCTTGCAGTCCCAAGAGACCCAGTACTTC. Translating it yields CASSLQSQETQYF.

The V gene is TRBV7-2, the J gene TRBJ2-7; TRBD2 aligns across 13 bases. The germline V gene encodes CDR1 SGHTA and CDR2 FQGNSA. The CDR3 runs 19 residues. Trimming removed 4 bases from V and 1 base from J; junction bases left unmatched: 13. The CDR3 sequence is CASSYPRLAGGPLSYEQYF. DNA for the CDR3: TGTGCCAGCAGCTACCCACGACTAGCGGGAGGCCCACTATCCTACGAGCAGTACTTC.

The chain has TRBV4-1 and TRBJ1-1, with D hard to call. CDR3 length: 13 amino acids. With 0 bases removed from V and 4 bases from J, the gap between germline ends came to 6 bases. The V gene's germline CDR1 is MGHRA and CDR2 YSYEKL. Here the CDR3 reads CASSQDRFTEAFF. The DNA of the CDR3 is TGCGCCAGCAGCCAAGACAGGTTCACTGAAGCTTTCTTT.

The chain employs TRBV28 and TRBJ1-5, with D perhaps TRBD1 (6 bases). Between the trimmed V and J ends, which lost 6 bases and 7 bases, there was a span of 13 bases. Germline V gene sequence: CDR1 MDHEN, CDR2 SYDVKM. The CDR3 runs to 13 residues. The DNA for the CDR3 is TGTGCCAGCAGCGGAGGGGGGGGCCAGCCCCAGCATTTT. This gives the protein CASSGGGGQPQHF.

This rearrangement joins TRBV2 to TRBJ1-2, with 8 nucleotides matching TRBD1. With V trimmed by 4 bases and J by 8 bases, 6 bases remained unmatched. The CDR3 has 13 residues. Germline values: CDR1 SNHLY, CDR2 FYNNEI. The CDR3: CASSGQGSFGYTF. The CDR3 DNA reads TGTGCCAGCAGTGGACAGGGGTCTTTCGGCTACACCTTC.

The chain couples TRBV7-9 to TRBJ2-6, with D possibly being TRBD2 (5 bases). This CDR3 region has 18 residues. CDR1 is SEHNR, CDR2 FQNEAQ, per germline (reference sequence). V lost 3 bases, J lost 0 bases, and 15 bases lay in between. CDR3 bases: TGTGCCAGCAGCTTTTGGAGGACGGAGAGCTCTGGGGCCAACGTCCTGACTTTC. It is translated as CASSFWRTESSGANVLTF.

The DNA for the CDR3 is TGTGCCAGCAGCTTACCGGGTGTCTACGAGCAGTACTTC. It encodes CASSLPGVYEQYF. The V and J genes are TRBV5-8 and TRBJ2-7; no definite D call. The ends were cut back, 2 bases at V and 3 bases at J, with 9 bases in the middle. Germline-derived CDR1 and CDR2 are SGHTS and YDEGEE. The length of the CDR3 is 13 residues.

Remarks on this clone: The sample carries other DNA sequences with the same CDR3. The CDR3 loop is CASSSGQGNQPQHF. The CDR3, as DNA: TGCGCCAGCAGCTCGGGACAGGGAAATCAGCCCCAGCATTTT. This chain joins TRBV5-1 and TRBJ1-5; 9 bases are a match to TRBD1. CDR3 length equals 14 residues. The V gene's germline CDR1 is SGHRS and CDR2 YFSETQ. With 3 bases clipped from V and 4 bases from J, the junction kept 2 bases outside the gene matches.

This clone has only a few counts. The chain has TRBV27 and TRBJ2-2; 7 nucleotides align to TRBD1. V was clipped by 5 bases and J by 6 bases; unmatched bases: 3. The germline gives CDR1 MNHEY, CDR2 SMNVEV (reference sequence). The CDR3 contains 13 residues. The DNA for the CDR3 is TGTGCCAGCAGTATCGACAGGGCCGGGGAGCTGTTTTTT. This gives the protein CASSIDRAGELFF.

V gene TRBV29-1 combines with J gene TRBJ1-2; tentatively, D is TRBD1 (5 bases). Germline-derived CDR1 and CDR2 are SQVTM and ANQGSEA. The V end was cut by 6 bases, the J end by 7 bases, with 15 bases between. CDR3 size: 12 residues. CDR3 loop: CSVPGLEGGYTF. The CDR3 coding sequence is TGCAGCGTACCGGGACTCGAGGGTGGCTACACCTTC.

The chain uses TRBV7-3 and TRBJ2-1; D ambiguous. This CDR3 contains 16 residues. Trimming stripped 5 bases from V and 0 bases from J, with 14 bases between. The germline CDR1 and CDR2 sequences are SGHTA and FQGTGA. The CDR3 loop is CASSRDPGSSYNEQFF. The DNA of the CDR3 is TGTGCCAGCAGCAGAGACCCGGGTAGCTCCTACAATGAGCAGTTCTTC.

For the CDR3, the DNA is TGCAGCGTTGATTATTTCGGCACAGATACGCAGTATTTT. Translating it yields CSVDYFGTDTQYF. The chain carries TRBV29-1 and TRBJ2-3, with D unresolved. There are 13 residues in the CDR3. V was clipped by 3 bases and J by 1 base, with 8 bases between them. Germline-derived CDR1 and CDR2 are SQVTM and ANQGSEA.

This clone was seen more than once but under ten times. The gene calls are TRBV7-9 and TRBJ2-7, with D possibly matching TRBD2 (6 bases). This CDR3 region has 15 residues. Germline CDR1 is SEHNR and CDR2 is FQNEAQ (reference sequence). Trimming took 4 bases from V and 4 from J, leaving 17 bases between them. CDR3 amino acids: CASSSRGKGSYEQYF. CDR3 DNA: TGTGCCAGCAGCTCCCGGGGGAAGGGTTCATACGAGCAGTACTTC.

The chain links TRBV4-1 to TRBJ2-1; no clear D. The CDR3 consists of 11 residues. From germline, CDR1 is MGHRA and CDR2 YSYEKL. V was pared by 5 bases and J by 15 bases, with 14 bases between. DNA of the CDR3: TGCGCCAGCAGCTTCAGCGATGATTGGTTCTTC. Translating it yields CASSFSDDWFF.

The V call is TRBV9, the J call TRBJ1-1; D call uncertain. The V and J ends lost 4 bases and 3 bases respectively, with 13 bases between them. The germline CDR1 and CDR2 sequences are SGDLS and YYNGEE. This CDR3 has 14 residues. The CDR3 spells CASSPETRDTEAFF. Written as DNA, the CDR3 is TGTGCCAGCAGCCCCGAGACGAGGGACACTGAAGCTTTCTTT.

This clone was observed once. This chain uses TRBV6-5 with TRBJ1-1, with 9 bases fitting TRBD1. There are 16 residues in the CDR3. V was pared by 0 bases and J by 10 bases, with 12 bases of the junction left unmatched. Germline V gene lookup returns CDR1 MNHEY and CDR2 SVGAGI. CDR3 coding DNA: TGTGCCAGCAGTTACTCGAAAACAGGGGGCGCGGAATCAGCTTTCTTT. It codes for CASSYSKTGGAESAFF.

The V gene is TRBV9, the J gene TRBJ2-3; 12 positions match TRBD2. Unmatched junction bases numbered 4, after V lost 2 bases and J lost 0 bases. This CDR3 is built from 17 residues. The germline CDR1 and CDR2 sequences are SGDLS and YYNGEE. In DNA, the CDR3 is TGTGCCAGCAGCGTCGGGACTAGCGGGTCTAGCACAGATACGCAGTATTTT. Translating gives CASSVGTSGSSTDTQYF. Combining the CDR3 with reference TRBV9 and TRBJ2-3 gives the whole variable domain DSGVTQTPKHLITATGQRVTLRCSPRSGDLSVYWYQQSLDQGLQFLIQYYNGEERAKGNILERFSAQQFPDLHSELNLSSLELGDSALYFCASSVGTSGSSTDTQYFGPGTRLTVL.

The chain uses TRBV7-3 and TRBJ2-1; 11 bases are a match to TRBD2. CDR1 and CDR2 (germline): SGHTA, FQGTGA. The CDR3 covers 15 residues. J gave up 10 bases and V 0 bases, and 5 bases lay outside the gene matches. CDR3 in DNA: TGTGCCAGCAGCTTAACTAGCGGGAGGGGTCAGGAGCAGTTCTTC. It translates to CASSLTSGRGQEQFF.